This TCR beta chain was sequenced in a study of blood T cell repertoires in COVID-19. Repertoires were generated with immunoSEQ multiplex PCR, while TCRdb's copy carries only in-frame clones and drops some. The sample contains some 100,000 clones, 86% of which appear only once. The sequence came from a man between 45 and 60 years old with acute or convalescent COVID-19. The sample consisted of peripheral blood.

The CDR3 region is CASRTGTGGYGYTF. CDR3 coding DNA: TGTGCCAGCAGGACTGGGACAGGGGGCTATGGCTACACCTTC. J is TRBJ1-2 and V is TRBV6-5; 11 bases map to TRBD1. Looked up from germline, CDR1 is MNHEY and CDR2 is SVGAGI. Losses at the gene ends were 6 bases for V and 4 bases for J; bases not matched to a gene: 4. The CDR3 loop spans 14 amino acids.